The 13 T cell receptor beta chains reported below all come from one sample, sequenced in a study of cytomegalovirus exposure and HLA in healthy donors. PCR was performed using 60 Vbeta and 13 Jbeta primers. The assay was immunoSEQ multiplex PCR, and TCRdb's table has in-frame clones only and misses some. Among about 130,000 clones listed, approximately 8.9% were seen once. Sequenced: PBMCs. The receptor set was obtained from a woman in her 40s in good health and CMV-seropositive.

This clone was counted only a few times. The rearrangement uses TRBV5-6 and TRBJ2-5; no firm D call. The V end lost 0 bases, the J end lost 4 bases, and 13 bases lay between the germline ends. In germline, CDR1 is SGHDT, CDR2 YYEEEE. CDR3 length equals 15 residues. The CDR3 nucleotides are TGTGCCAGCAGCTTGGGAACGGTACGAGGAGAGACCCAGTACTTC. Protein sequence: CASSLGTVRGETQYF.

The V call is TRBV9, the J call TRBJ2-5, with 8 bases identical to TRBD1. The J call may be faulty, since TRBJ2-7 better matches the DNA end. From germline, CDR1 is SGDLS and CDR2 YYNGEE. This CDR3 spans 16 amino acids. In nucleotides, the CDR3 is TGTGCCAGCAGCGTAGGGCCCGGGGGACAGGCCTACGAGCAGTACTTC. The encoded protein is CASSVGPGGQAYEQYF.

The V gene is TRBV2, the J gene TRBJ2-5; a weak D match, TRBD2 (7 bases). The V gene's germline CDR1 is SNHLY and CDR2 FYNNEI. The CDR3 totals 14 residues. V was clipped by 0 bases and J by 4 bases, with 9 bases between them. The DNA of the CDR3 is TGTGCCAGCAGTGAAGCAGGGGGGGGAGAGACCCAGTACTTC. Translated: CASSEAGGGETQYF.

The chain is built from TRBV5-6 and TRBJ2-3; TRBD1 matches at 10 bases. CDR1 and CDR2 from the germline V gene are SGHDT and YYEEEE. The CDR3 contains 16 residues. Trimming removed 1 base from V and 3 bases from J; junction bases left unmatched: 5. DNA of the CDR3: TGTGCCAGCAGCTTGCAAGGACAGGGGGAGACAGATACGCAGTATTTT. Protein sequence: CASSLQGQGETDTQYF. Filled out from reference TRBV5-6 and TRBJ2-3, the complete variable domain reads DAGVTQSPTHLIKTRGQQVTLRCSPKSGHDTVSWYQQALGQGPQFIFQYYEEEERQRGNFPDRFSGHQFPNYSSELNVNALLLGDSALYLCASSLQGQGETDTQYFGPGTRLTVL.

This clone appeared a few times. This chain joins TRBV11-3 and TRBJ1-1; D is ambiguous. Trimming took off 3 bases at V and 3 bases at J, with 11 bases between the two ends. This CDR3 is 14 amino acids long. Germline loops: CDR1 SGHNT, CDR2 YENEEA. CDR3 sequence reads: CASSFRHGDTEAFF. The CDR3 bases are TGTGCCAGCAGCTTTCGACACGGCGACACTGAAGCTTTCTTT.

In its sample, this clone was seen many times. This chain links TRBV10-3 with TRBJ1-4; D is undetermined. CDR1 ENHRY and CDR2 SYGVKD come from the germline V gene. The CDR3 sequence is 12 residues long. Trimming pared 1 base from V and 13 bases from J, leaving 10 bases between. DNA of the CDR3: TGTGCCATCAGTGAGTACTCCACCGCACTGTTTTTT. It encodes CAISEYSTALFF.

This clone was seen more than once but under ten times. The V and J genes are TRBV5-1 and TRBJ2-7; 8 nucleotides match TRBD2. The CDR3 contains 14 residues. Per germline, CDR1 SGHRS and CDR2 YFSETQ. V dropped 2 bases and J dropped 0; count of bases not matched to a gene: 1. CDR3 in amino acids: CASSFSGNSYEQYF. The DNA for the CDR3 is TGCGCCAGCAGCTTTAGCGGGAACTCCTACGAGCAGTACTTC.

This clone came up a few times. CDR3 amino acids: CASSREGRDGPNYGYTF. CDR3 DNA sequence: TGTGCCAGCAGCCGGGAGGGTCGGGACGGCCCTAACTATGGCTACACCTTC. V gene TRBV11-3 combines with J gene TRBJ1-2; D is possibly TRBD1 (5 bases). CDR3 size: 17 residues. Trimming cost V 5 bases and J 0 bases, with 19 bases left between them. The germline V gene has CDR1 SGHNT and CDR2 YENEEA.

This clone has more than one count but fewer than ten. The junction differs from germline at one of its ends, possibly a read error. V usage is TRBV19 and J usage is TRBJ1-3; D call uncertain. The CDR3 extends over 14 amino acids. Germline V CDR1 and CDR2: LNHDA, SQIVND (reference sequence). The CDR3 bases are TGTGCCAGTAGTATCGGCAGGCTTGGAAACACCATGTATTTT. As protein: CASSIGRLGNTMYF. Full variable domain (remainder filled in from reference TRBV19 and TRBJ1-3): DGGITQSPKYLFRKEGQNVTLSCEQNLNHDAMYWYRQDPGQGLRLIYYSQIVNDFQKGDIAEGYSVSREKKESFPLTVTSAQKNPTAFYLCASSIGRLGNTMYFGEGSWLTVV.

The chain couples TRBV5-5 to TRBJ2-5, with 7 positions matching TRBD1. The CDR3 runs 14 residues. Germline CDR1 and CDR2: SGHKS and YYEKEE (reference sequence). V gave up 1 base and J gave up 5 bases; unmatched junction bases: 5. CDR3 loop: CASSLRPTGETQYF. In DNA form, the CDR3 reads TGTGCCAGCAGCTTGCGCCCGACAGGGGAGACCCAGTACTTC.

The chain joins TRBV4-1 to TRBJ2-7; 10 bases agree with TRBD1. Germline CDR1 reads MGHRA; CDR2 reads YSYEKL. V was pared by 2 bases and J by 2 bases, with 3 bases of the junction left unmatched. The CDR3 is 15 residues long. CDR3 amino acids: CASSQQDRGTYEQYF. DNA for the CDR3: TGCGCCAGCAGCCAACAGGACAGGGGGACCTACGAGCAGTACTTC.

The chain is built from TRBV5-1 and TRBJ1-5; D is unresolved. The V gene's germline CDR1 is SGHRS and CDR2 YFSETQ. This CDR3 is built from 16 residues. V shed 0 bases and J shed 2 bases, with 12 bases lying between them. The CDR3 spells CASSLDASGGNQPQHF. CDR3 bases: TGCGCCAGCAGCTTGGACGCATCAGGTGGCAATCAGCCCCAGCATTTT.

This clone has a handful of counts. V gene TRBV6-1 combines with J gene TRBJ1-4; 9 positions match TRBD1. Trimming at V came to 6 bases and at J to 7 bases, leaving 6 bases not matched to a gene. CDR3 length: 14 amino acids. CDR1 and CDR2 (germline): MNHNS, SASEGT. The DNA for the CDR3 is TGTGCCAGCAGAAAACAGGGGGCTGGTGAAAAACTGTTTTTT. Residues: CASRKQGAGEKLFF.